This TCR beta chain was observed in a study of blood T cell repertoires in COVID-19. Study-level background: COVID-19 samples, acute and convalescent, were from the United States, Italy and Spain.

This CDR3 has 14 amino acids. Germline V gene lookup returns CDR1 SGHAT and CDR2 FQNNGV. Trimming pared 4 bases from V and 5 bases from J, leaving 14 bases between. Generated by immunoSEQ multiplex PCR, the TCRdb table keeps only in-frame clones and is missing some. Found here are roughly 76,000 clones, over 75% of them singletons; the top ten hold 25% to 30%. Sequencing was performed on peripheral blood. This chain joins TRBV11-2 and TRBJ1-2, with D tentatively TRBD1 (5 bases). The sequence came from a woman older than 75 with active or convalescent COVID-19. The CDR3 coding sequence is TGTGCCAGCAGCTCACCCCGGGGGGGATATGGCTACACCTTC. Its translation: CASSSPRGGYGYTF.